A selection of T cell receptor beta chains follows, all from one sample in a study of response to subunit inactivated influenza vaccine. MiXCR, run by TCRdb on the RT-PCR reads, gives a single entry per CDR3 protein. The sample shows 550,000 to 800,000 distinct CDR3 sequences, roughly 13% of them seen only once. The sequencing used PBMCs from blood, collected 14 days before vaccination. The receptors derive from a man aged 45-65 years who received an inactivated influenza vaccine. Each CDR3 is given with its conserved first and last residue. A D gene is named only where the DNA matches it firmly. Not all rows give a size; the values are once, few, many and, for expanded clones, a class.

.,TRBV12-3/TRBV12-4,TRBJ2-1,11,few,TGTGCCAGCAGTACAGCAGGTGAGCAGTTCTTC,CASSTAGEQFF
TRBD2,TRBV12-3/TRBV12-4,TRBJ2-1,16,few,TGTGCCAGCAGTCTTGGACTAGTTCGTTCGTCCAATGAGCAGTTCTTC,CASSLGLVRSSNEQFF
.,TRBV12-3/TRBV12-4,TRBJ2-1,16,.,TGTGCCAGCAGTTTTGGGCCTATCCGGGGGAACGATGAGCAGTTCTTC,CASSFGPIRGNDEQFF
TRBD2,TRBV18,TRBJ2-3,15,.,TGTGCCAGCTCACCGTCCCGGACTAGCGGCGATACGCAGTATTTT,CASSPSRTSGDTQYF
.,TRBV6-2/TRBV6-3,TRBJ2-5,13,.,TGTGCCAGCAGGTTCGACACCCAAGAGACCCAGTACTTC,CASRFDTQETQYF
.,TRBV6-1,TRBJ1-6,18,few,TGTGCCAGCAGCCACAACAGGGACGAGCGAGACGGGAATTCACCCCTCCACTTT,CASSHNRDERDGNSPLHF
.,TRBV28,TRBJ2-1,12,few,TGTGCCAGCAAAGGCGCCCTCAATGAGCAGTTCTTC,CASKGALNEQFF
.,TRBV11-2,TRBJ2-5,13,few,TGTGCCAGCAGCTTAATGAGCGGAGAGACCCAGTACTTC,CASSLMSGETQYF
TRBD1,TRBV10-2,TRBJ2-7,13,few,TGCGCCAGCAGCCCTTCGACAGGGGTCGAGCAGTACTTC,CASSPSTGVEQYF
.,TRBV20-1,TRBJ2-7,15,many,TGCAGTGCTAGAGATTACAGAAAAGGGTCCTACGAGCAGTACTTC,CSARDYRKGSYEQYF
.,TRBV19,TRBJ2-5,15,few,TGTGCCAGTAGTATTCCAAACTCGCGTCGGGAGACCCAGTACTTC,CASSIPNSRRETQYF
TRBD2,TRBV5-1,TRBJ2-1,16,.,TGCGCCAGCAGGCAACAGGCGGGAGGGCCACACAATGAGCAGTTCTTC,CASRQQAGGPHNEQFF
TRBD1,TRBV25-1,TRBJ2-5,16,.,TGTGCCAGCAGTGAATACCCGGGACAGGGAATGGAGACCCAGTACTTC,CASSEYPGQGMETQYF
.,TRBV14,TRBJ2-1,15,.,TGTGCCAGCAGCCGCCGTATTAGCGCCTACAATGAGCAGTTCTTC,CASSRRISAYNEQFF
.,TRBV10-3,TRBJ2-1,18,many,TGTGCCATCAGTGATGCGCGAATCAGCGTGGGCTCCTACAATGAGCAGTTCTTC,CAISDARISVGSYNEQFF
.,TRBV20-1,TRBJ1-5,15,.,TGCAGTGCTAGTGACGGCAGCTATAGCAATCAGCCCCAGCATTTT,CSASDGSYSNQPQHF
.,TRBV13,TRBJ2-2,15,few,TGTGCCAGCAGTATGGGGACGGTCAACACCGGGGAGCTGTTTTTT,CASSMGTVNTGELFF
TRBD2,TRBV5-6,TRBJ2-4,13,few,TGTGCCAGCAGCCCTAGCGGGAATCGCATTCAGTACTTC,CASSPSGNRIQYF
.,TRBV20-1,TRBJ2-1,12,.,TGCAGTGCTGGCGGGACAAGGGGTGAGCAGTTCTTC,CSAGGTRGEQFF
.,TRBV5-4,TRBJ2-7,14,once,TGTGCCAGCAGCCCCGGGACCCTCCCCTACGAGCAGTACTTC,CASSPGTLPYEQYF
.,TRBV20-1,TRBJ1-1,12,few,TGCAGTGCTAGGGCAGGGACGCCTGAAGCTTTCTTT,CSARAGTPEAFF
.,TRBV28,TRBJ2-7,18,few,TGTGCCAGCAGAAAGTTTGGCCAGCGTAGGTCCACCTCCTACGAGCAGTACTTC,CASRKFGQRRSTSYEQYF
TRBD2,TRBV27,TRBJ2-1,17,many,TGTGCCAGCAGTTTAACTAGCGGGGGCTACTCCTACAATGAGCAGTTCTTC,CASSLTSGGYSYNEQFF
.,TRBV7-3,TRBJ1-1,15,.,TGTGCCAGCAGCTTAGTTGGGGGGCATAACACTGAAGCTTTCTTT,CASSLVGGHNTEAFF
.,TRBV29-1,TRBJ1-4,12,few,TGCAGCGTTGGGGGGGCTAATGAAAAACTGTTTTTT,CSVGGANEKLFF
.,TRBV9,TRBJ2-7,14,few,TGTGCCAGCAGCGAGGGGGGGACTCTCGGGGAGCAGTACTTC,CASSEGGTLGEQYF
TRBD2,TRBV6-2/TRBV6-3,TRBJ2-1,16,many,TGTGCCAGCAGTTACTCAAGCGGGGGCCTCTACAATGAGCAGTTCTTC,CASSYSSGGLYNEQFF
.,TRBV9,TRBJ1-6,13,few,TGTGCCAGCAGCGTGGGTGGTAATTCACCCCTCCACTTT,CASSVGGNSPLHF
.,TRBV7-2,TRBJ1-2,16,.,TGTGCCAGCAGCTTGATATTGGGGGCTAGTAACTATGGCTACACCTTC,CASSLILGASNYGYTF
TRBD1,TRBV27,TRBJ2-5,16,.,TGTGCCAGCAGTCAAAACAGGGGGCCTGTGAAAGAGACCCAGTACTTC,CASSQNRGPVKETQYF
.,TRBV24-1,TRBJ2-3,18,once,TGTGCCACCAGTGACCCGACGCCTCTTGAGGGACCCACAGATACGCAGTATTTT,CATSDPTPLEGPTDTQYF
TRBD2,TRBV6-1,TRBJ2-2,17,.,TGTGCCAGCAGTGGACTTAGTAGCGGGAGGGGGACCGGGGAGCTGTTTTTT,CASSGLSSGRGTGELFF
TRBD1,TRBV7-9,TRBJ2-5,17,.,TGTGCCAGCAGCCCGTTCGGAGCCGGGACAGAGAAAGAGACCCAGTACTTC,CASSPFGAGTEKETQYF
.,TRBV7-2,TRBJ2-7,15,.,TGTGCCAGCAGCTTAGTAGGGCAGGTCCCCTACGAGCAGTACTTC,CASSLVGQVPYEQYF
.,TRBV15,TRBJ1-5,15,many,TGTGCCACCAGCAGAGATCTGCAGGGCAATCAGCCCCAGCATTTT,CATSRDLQGNQPQHF
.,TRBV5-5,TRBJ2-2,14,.,TGTGCCAGCAGCTTGGATTTGGGAAGCCGGGAGCTGTTTTTT,CASSLDLGSRELFF
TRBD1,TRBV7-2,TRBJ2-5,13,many,TGTGCCAGCAGCTTGGACAGGGAAGAGACCCAGTACTTC,CASSLDREETQYF
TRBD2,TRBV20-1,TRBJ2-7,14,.,TGCAGTGCCTTAGCGGACCGGGGAGGGTACGAGCAGTACTTC,CSALADRGGYEQYF
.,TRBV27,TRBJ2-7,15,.,TGTGCCAGCAGTTTACCTTCGTCGGGAGCCTACGAGCAGTACTTC,CASSLPSSGAYEQYF
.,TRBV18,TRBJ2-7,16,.,TGTGCCAGCTCACCACCGTCGGCAGGGGTTTTCCACGAGCAGTACTTC,CASSPPSAGVFHEQYF
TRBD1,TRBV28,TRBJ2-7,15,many,TGTGCCAGCAGTTCGCCCGGACAGGGAGTCTACGAGCAGTACTTC,CASSSPGQGVYEQYF
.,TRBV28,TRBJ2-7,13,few,TGTGCCAGCAGTTTATCTCCCGGGCCCGAGCAGTACTTC,CASSLSPGPEQYF
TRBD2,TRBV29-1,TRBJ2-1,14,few,TGCAGCGTTGAACTAGCGGGGTACTACAATGAGCAGTTCTTC,CSVELAGYYNEQFF
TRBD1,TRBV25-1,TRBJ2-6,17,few,TGTGCCAGCAGTGAACAGGGGGCGGGCTTTGGGGCCAACGTCCTGACTTTC,CASSEQGAGFGANVLTF
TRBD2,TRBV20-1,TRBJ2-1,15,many,TGCAGTGCTAAGCGTAGAAGCGGGGGGGCCGGTGAGCAGTTCTTC,CSAKRRSGGAGEQFF
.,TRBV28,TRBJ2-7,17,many,TGTGCCAGCAGTCCTTTAACTTTAGGGGTGGACTCCTACGAGCAGTACTTC,CASSPLTLGVDSYEQYF
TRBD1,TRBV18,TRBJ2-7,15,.,TGTGCCAGCTCACCAGGCAGGGGGCAGGCGCGTGAGCAGTACTTC,CASSPGRGQAREQYF
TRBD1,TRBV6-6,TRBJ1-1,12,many,TGTGCCAGCAGCCCTGGACAGGGCGAAGCTTTCTTT,CASSPGQGEAFF